The 17 T cell receptor beta chains below all came from one sample that was sequenced in a study of shared clonotypes between healthy human individuals. Some clones are missing from TCRdb's copy, which holds only in-frame ones; the method was immunoSEQ multiplex PCR. The repertoire holds over 850,000 clones, with about 84% as singletons. The sample consisted of memory CD4+ T cells from PBMCs. Documented subset: CD45RA-negative fraction. The receptors originated from a man aged 18 to 30 in good health. Some clones in this sample may be carry-over from other donors' samples.

The chain carries TRBV2 and TRBJ2-2, with 10 bases fitting TRBD1. Losses at the gene ends were 5 bases for V and 6 bases for J; bases not matched to a gene: 9. Germline V gives CDR1 SNHLY, CDR2 FYNNEI. The CDR3 sequence is 16 residues long. The CDR3, as DNA: TGTGCCAGCAGTCTCCTCGGGACAGGGGTAGCCGGGGAGCTGTTTTTT. Translating gives CASSLLGTGVAGELFF.

This chain connects TRBV5-4 to TRBJ1-2, with D unclear. This CDR3 is built from 13 residues. V lost 0 bases, J lost 8 bases, and 11 bases lay in between. Germline CDR1 SGHNT, CDR2 YYREEE (reference sequence). The CDR3 nucleotides are TGTGCCAGCAGCTTGGGGCGGGAACGCGGCTACACCTTC. Encoded protein: CASSLGRERGYTF.

The chain has TRBV2 and TRBJ1-2, with 7 bases lining up with TRBD1. Germline V gene data show CDR1 as SNHLY and CDR2 as FYNNEI. Trimming at V came to 6 bases and at J to 3 bases, leaving 4 bases not matched to a gene. The CDR3 length is 13 residues. The CDR3, as DNA: TGTGCCAGCAGCTGGGACAGCTACTATGGCTACACCTTC. Translated: CASSWDSYYGYTF.

For this clone: Distinct nucleotide sequences in the sample also encode this CDR3. The rearrangement uses TRBV28 and TRBJ2-1; D gene unclear. With 5 bases removed from V and 7 bases from J, the gap between germline ends came to 3 bases. The germline CDR1 and CDR2 sequences are MDHEN and SYDVKM. The CDR3 sequence is 10 residues long. The CDR3 here is CASSRNEQFF. The CDR3 DNA is TGTGCCAGCAGTCGTAATGAGCAGTTCTTC.

DNA for the CDR3: TGCGCCAGCAGCTTAGGGCGACAGACAAAGAACTACGAGCAGTACTTC. Translation: CASSLGRQTKNYEQYF. The chain carries TRBV5-1 and TRBJ2-7, with D tentatively TRBD1 (5 bases). Per germline, CDR1 SGHRS and CDR2 YFSETQ. This CDR3 is built from 16 residues. V was shortened by 2 bases and J by 3 bases, with 18 bases between the two germline ends.

This sequence joins TRBV6-1 and TRBJ1-5, with D possibly being TRBD1 (6 bases). Trimming took off 8 bases at V and 7 bases at J, with 15 bases between the two ends. Germline values: CDR1 MNHNS, CDR2 SASEGT. CDR3 size: 13 residues. DNA for the CDR3: TGTGCCAGCCAATTTGCAGGGGACCAGCCCCAGCATTTT. It translates to CASQFAGDQPQHF.

The chain uses TRBV19 and TRBJ1-2; no clear D gene. Germline loops: CDR1 LNHDA, CDR2 SQIVND (reference sequence). This CDR3 is 13 amino acids long. V was trimmed by 2 bases and J by 3 bases, leaving 7 bases between them. CDR3 residues: CASSIQIYYGYTF. The CDR3 DNA follows: TGTGCCAGTAGTATACAAATCTACTATGGCTACACCTTC.

This sequence joins TRBV27 and TRBJ2-3; D is undetermined. Germline-derived CDR1 and CDR2 are MNHEY and SMNVEV (reference sequence). The length of the CDR3 is 13 residues. Deletions cut 5 bases from V and 9 bases from J, with 15 bases between. The CDR3 loop reads CASSRPGLFTQYF. The CDR3, as DNA: TGTGCCAGCAGTCGCCCCGGTCTGTTCACGCAGTATTTT.

The chain recombines TRBV29-1 with TRBJ1-1; D might be TRBD1 (5 bases). V dropped 4 bases and J dropped 1 base, with 10 bases sitting between them. This CDR3 is 13 amino acids long. The germline V gene has CDR1 SQVTM and CDR2 ANQGSEA. CDR3 sequence (DNA): TGCAGCGTTGTCGGGGACTCGAACACTGAAGCTTTCTTT. It yields the protein CSVVGDSNTEAFF.

This chain links TRBV5-6 with TRBJ2-3; D unclear. V shed 2 bases and J shed 0 bases, with 13 bases lying between them. From germline, CDR1 is SGHDT and CDR2 YYEEEE. The CDR3 is 16 residues long. The CDR3 region has the DNA TGTGCCAGCAGCTTCAGCCGTGGAACCAGCACAGATACGCAGTATTTT. This gives the protein CASSFSRGTSTDTQYF.

The chain links TRBV9 to TRBJ2-2; the match to TRBD1 covers 7 bases. There are 14 residues in the CDR3. Germline CDR1 reads SGDLS; CDR2 reads YYNGEE. V shed 6 bases and J 5 bases; nucleotides not matched to a gene: 7. The CDR3 nucleotides read TGTGCCAGCAACCGGGACAGAGTAACCGGGGAGCTGTTTTTT. Its protein product is CASNRDRVTGELFF.

This clone has a single count. The chain recombines TRBV28 with TRBJ2-3, with D hard to call. There are 12 residues in the CDR3. The V gene lost 5 bases and the J gene lost 5 bases, with 8 bases spanning the gap. The germline V gene has CDR1 MDHEN and CDR2 SYDVKM. The CDR3 nucleotides are TGTGCCAGCAGTGCCTCCAGAGATACGCAGTATTTT. Amino acids: CASSASRDTQYF.

The rearrangement links TRBV5-1 to TRBJ2-7; D possibly corresponds to TRBD1 (6 bases). Germline CDR1 is SGHRS and CDR2 is YFSETQ. The CDR3 is made up of 14 amino acids. V lost 4 bases to trimming and J lost 3 bases, with 14 bases between them. In DNA, the CDR3 is TGCGCCAGCAGCCCAGACAGGCGAATCTACGAGCAGTACTTC. This codes for CASSPDRRIYEQYF. Variable domain in full (rest from reference TRBV5-1 and TRBJ2-7): KAGVTQTPRYLIKTRGQQVTLSCSPISGHRSVSWYQQTPGQGLQFLFEYFSETQRNKGNFPGRFSGRQFSNSRSEMNVSTLELGDSALYLCASSPDRRIYEQYFGPGTRLTVT.

This clone was detected a few times. The rearrangement links TRBV6-5 to TRBJ1-3; D not certain. This CDR3 is built from 12 residues. V lost 8 bases and J lost 0, with 5 bases in between. The germline V gene encodes CDR1 MNHEY and CDR2 SVGAGI. CDR3: CASEGSGNTIYF. In nucleotides, the CDR3 is TGTGCCAGCGAAGGCTCTGGAAACACCATATATTTT.

V gene TRBV5-1 combines with J gene TRBJ2-3; 11 bases align to TRBD2. CDR3 length: 16 residues. The germline gives CDR1 SGHRS, CDR2 YFSETQ. Unmatched junction bases numbered 10, after V lost 5 bases and J lost 5 bases. This chain's CDR3 is CASRSVAGGPGDTQYF. CDR3 sequence (DNA): TGCGCCAGCAGATCAGTAGCGGGAGGGCCCGGAGATACGCAGTATTTT.

The chain recombines TRBV5-4 with TRBJ2-5; D is possibly TRBD2 (6 bases). The V and J ends lost 3 bases and 5 bases respectively, with 17 bases between them. Germline assignment: CDR1 SGHNT and CDR2 YYREEE (reference sequence). The CDR3 consists of 15 residues. CDR3 DNA: TGTGCCAGCAGCTCGGCGGAGGGGATGAGGGAGACCCAGTACTTC. This codes for CASSSAEGMRETQYF.

The chain is built from TRBV5-1 and TRBJ2-2, with TRBD1 identical over 11 bases. V shed 2 bases and J 4 bases; nucleotides not matched to a gene: 7. The CDR3 runs to 17 residues. Per germline, CDR1 SGHRS and CDR2 YFSETQ. The CDR3 protein is CASSLNAGTGGTGELFF. The CDR3 DNA reads as TGCGCCAGCAGCTTAAACGCCGGGACAGGGGGCACCGGGGAGCTGTTTTTT.